This passage covers 23 T cell receptor beta chains from one sample sequenced in a study of shared clonotypes between healthy human individuals. CD45RO-negative, CCR7-selected cells formed the naive CD8 fraction, which excluded terminally differentiated effector memory CD45RA+ cells. Produced via immunoSEQ multiplex PCR; TCRdb's table is partial and in-frame only. Seen here are about 1,800,000 clones, approximately 94% observed once, and the top ten hold more than 0.95%. Specimen: naive CD8+ T cells sorted from blood. The source is a man younger than 30 in good health.

The chain uses TRBV18 and TRBJ2-5; D gene uncertain. This CDR3 spans 14 amino acids. Deletions cut 0 bases from V and 2 bases from J, with 7 bases between. Germline-derived CDR1 and CDR2 are KGHSH and LQKENI. The CDR3 nucleotides are TGTGCCAGCTCACCACCGTTCAATCAAGAGACCCAGTACTTC. Amino acids: CASSPPFNQETQYF.

Points on this clone: The identical CDR3 is also encoded by other nucleotide sequences in the sample. V usage is TRBV6-1 and J usage is TRBJ2-2, with D hard to call. The CDR3 covers 12 residues. V lost 2 bases and J 5 bases, leaving 3 bases between the germline ends. In germline, CDR1 is MNHNS, CDR2 SASEGT. The CDR3 coding sequence is TGTGCCAGCAGTGAACGAACCGGGGAGCTGTTTTTT. This sequence encodes CASSERTGELFF.

CDR3 in DNA: TGCGCCAGCAGCTTGACCAAGGGACCGTCCTACGAGCAGTACTTC. Translating it yields CASSLTKGPSYEQYF. The chain has TRBV5-1 and TRBJ2-7; D may correspond to TRBD1 or TRBD2 (5 bases each). Germline CDR1 and CDR2: SGHRS and YFSETQ. Trimming shortened V by 1 base and J by 1 base, and 12 bases separated the two germline ends. This CDR3 is 15 amino acids long.

This chain connects TRBV6-4 to TRBJ2-3, with 10 bases lining up with TRBD2. The CDR3 has 16 residues. The junction had 9 bases not matched to a gene; V was cut back by 5 bases and J by 4 bases. Germline lookup yields CDR1 MRHNA and CDR2 SNTAGT. The DNA for the CDR3 is TGTGCCAGCAGTCCCTACACTAGCGGGGCGGCAGATACGCAGTATTTT. Amino acids: CASSPYTSGAADTQYF.

The chain carries TRBV15 and TRBJ1-2; D unclear. V lost 3 bases and J lost 10, with 12 bases in between. Germline V lookup: CDR1 LNHNV, CDR2 YYDKDF (reference sequence). CDR3 size: 12 residues. Written as DNA, the CDR3 is TGTGCCACCAGCAGTGAATTAGATCACTACACCTTC. Encoded protein: CATSSELDHYTF.

The chain combines TRBV27 with TRBJ1-6; D not certain. Deletions cut 0 bases from V and 4 bases from J, with 10 bases between. The CDR3 has 16 amino acids. CDR1 is MNHEY and CDR2 is SMNVEV in the germline V gene (reference sequence). The CDR3 loop reads CASSLSNPFYNSPLHF. CDR3 bases: TGTGCCAGCAGTTTATCGAATCCCTTTTATAATTCACCCCTCCACTTT.

The rearrangement joins TRBV5-4 to TRBJ2-7, with D tentatively TRBD1 (5 bases). The CDR3 is 13 amino acids. Looked up from germline, CDR1 is SGHNT and CDR2 is YYREEE (reference sequence). Trimming stripped 4 bases from V and 3 bases from J, with 11 bases between. CDR3 loop: CASSRFDSYEQYF. The CDR3 coding sequence is TGTGCCAGCAGCCGCTTCGACAGCTACGAGCAGTACTTC.

This clone was seen a single time. This chain joins TRBV7-9 and TRBJ2-3; 9 bases are a match to TRBD2. Germline lookup yields CDR1 SEHNR and CDR2 FQNEAQ (reference sequence). The CDR3 extends over 18 amino acids. Trimming took 3 bases from V and 2 from J; bases not matched to a gene: 12. CDR3 nucleotides: TGTGCCAGCAGCTTTGGGGTTAGCGGGGGACCTTACACAGATACGCAGTATTTT. Protein sequence: CASSFGVSGGPYTDTQYF.

The rearrangement joins TRBV6-5 to TRBJ2-1, with 8 bases fitting TRBD2. This CDR3 is built from 11 residues. Germline CDR1 reads MNHEY; CDR2 reads SVGAGI. V trimming: 7 bases; J trimming: 11 bases; junction bases outside the gene matches: 4. This CDR3 is CASTGGAKQFF. The CDR3 coding sequence is TGTGCCAGCACGGGGGGGGCTAAGCAGTTCTTC.

The CDR3: CASGWGWTEAFF. Here the CDR3 DNA reads TGTGCTAGTGGCTGGGGGTGGACTGAAGCTTTCTTT. This sequence joins TRBV12-5 and TRBJ1-1, with a possible D match to TRBD1 (5 bases). Trimming removed 6 bases at V and 5 bases at J, with 10 bases between. This CDR3 is 12 amino acids long. The germline gives CDR1 LGHNT, CDR2 FRNRAP. The entire variable domain, with the rest obtained from reference TRBV12-5 and TRBJ1-1, is as follows: DARVTQTPRHKVTEMGQEVTMRCQPILGHNTVFWYRQTMMQGLELLAYFRNRAPLDDSGMPKDRFSAEMPDATLATLKIQPSEPRDSAVYFCASGWGWTEAFFGQGTRLTVV.

The V gene is TRBV19, the J gene TRBJ2-1; 10 positions match TRBD1. J gave up 5 bases and V 0 bases, and 7 bases lay outside the gene matches. Germline CDR1 reads LNHDA; CDR2 reads SQIVND (reference sequence). The CDR3 spans 17 residues. This CDR3 reads CASSIDLGTGVNNEQFF. The DNA for the CDR3 is TGTGCCAGTAGTATAGATCTCGGGACAGGGGTGAACAATGAGCAGTTCTTC. The variable domain in full, with the rest retrieved from reference TRBV19 and TRBJ2-1, is DGGITQSPKYLFRKEGQNVTLSCEQNLNHDAMYWYRQDPGQGLRLIYYSQIVNDFQKGDIAEGYSVSREKKESFPLTVTSAQKNPTAFYLCASSIDLGTGVNNEQFFGPGTRLTVL.

The rearrangement joins TRBV2 to TRBJ2-7, with 7 bases matching TRBD2. The CDR3 sequence is 16 residues long. Germline CDR1 reads SNHLY; CDR2 reads FYNNEI. After removal of 5 bases from V and 4 bases from J, the junction contained 14 bases not matched to a gene. CDR3 sequence reads: CASSSSREVPVYEQYF. CDR3 DNA sequence: TGTGCCAGCAGTTCGTCACGGGAGGTCCCGGTGTACGAGCAGTACTTC.

The chain links TRBV5-4 to TRBJ2-5, with D unresolved. V lost 3 bases and J lost 5, with 11 bases in between. The CDR3 spans 13 residues. Germline V gene sequence: CDR1 SGHNT, CDR2 YYREEE (reference sequence). The CDR3 region is CASSSPGGETQYF. CDR3 in DNA: TGTGCCAGCAGCTCCCCGGGTGGGGAGACCCAGTACTTC.

The gene calls are TRBV7-9 and TRBJ2-7; maybe TRBD1 (6 bases). In germline, CDR1 is SEHNR, CDR2 FQNEAQ (reference sequence). The CDR3 sequence is 15 residues long. With 7 bases removed from V and 5 bases from J, the gap between germline ends came to 21 bases. CDR3 nucleotides: TGTGCCAGCACCCGCCAGGGGTCTTGGGGAGACGAGCAGTACTTC. It specifies CASTRQGSWGDEQYF.

V is TRBV27 and J is TRBJ2-1; 7 bases map to TRBD2. V shed 2 bases, J shed 3 bases, and the junction held 1 base outside the gene matches. The CDR3 spans 14 residues. The germline V gene has CDR1 MNHEY and CDR2 SMNVEV (reference sequence). The CDR3 protein is CASSLASGYNEQFF. DNA for the CDR3: TGTGCCAGCAGTTTAGCTAGCGGCTACAATGAGCAGTTCTTC.

This clone was recorded once. A far larger clone is just one base off, so this is likely a read error. Other DNA sequences within the sample encode an identical CDR3. V is TRBV4-3 and J is TRBJ2-1; D not resolved. The CDR3 runs 15 residues. CDR1 is LGHNA, CDR2 YSLEER, per germline. The CDR3 sequence: CASSLGLNSYNEQFF. The CDR3 nucleotides are TGCGCTAGCAGCCTGGGTCTAAACTCCTACAATGAGCAGTTCTTC.

This clone was recorded only once. The chain recombines TRBV5-6 with TRBJ2-7; D not certain. The germline gives CDR1 SGHDT, CDR2 YYEEEE. CDR3 length: 13 residues. Trimming removed 1 base at V and 3 bases at J, with 8 bases between. The CDR3 here is CASSLIDVYEQYF. CDR3 DNA: TGTGCCAGCAGCTTGATAGACGTCTACGAGCAGTACTTC.

Regarding this clone: Lacking the conserved final phenylalanine or tryptophan, this CDR3 likely reflects a read error. It is unclear where the CDR3 begins or ends on the DNA, so no DNA is shown, and the CDR3 is as TCRdb lists it. The chain carries TRBV5-6 and TRBJ1-6; whether TRBD1, the table's D call, matches the DNA was not checked. Looked up from germline, CDR1 is SGHDT and CDR2 is YYEEEE. 10 amino acids form the CDR3, both terminal residues included. The CDR3 here is CASSHREKFG.

The chain is built from TRBV4-3 and TRBJ1-6; D possibly corresponds to TRBD1 (5 bases). The V gene's germline CDR1 is LGHNA and CDR2 YSLEER. Trimming shortened V by 0 bases and J by 13 bases, and 19 bases separated the two germline ends. The CDR3 consists of 16 residues. In nucleotides, the CDR3 is TGCGCCAGCAGCCAAGATTTGGGGGGTTATCGGTTCCCCCTCCACTTT. Encoded protein: CASSQDLGGYRFPLHF.

This clone was observed once. The V gene is TRBV29-1, the J gene TRBJ2-7; the match to TRBD1 covers 7 bases. Germline trimming cut 7 bases from V and 4 bases from J; bases unmatched to any gene: 10. Germline values: CDR1 SQVTM, CDR2 ANQGSEA. The CDR3 has 13 residues. The CDR3 sequence is CSGGQDSGYEQYF. CDR3 DNA sequence: TGCAGCGGCGGACAGGACTCGGGGTACGAGCAGTACTTC.

This clone came up once. The chain couples TRBV2 to TRBJ2-2, with D unclear. Germline CDR1 reads SNHLY; CDR2 reads FYNNEI. V was shortened by 2 bases and J by 6 bases, with 16 bases between the two germline ends. There are 16 residues in the CDR3. CDR3 sequence (DNA): TGTGCCAGCAGTGAACTTCTAGGGCCCAGCGCCGGGGAGCTGTTTTTT. Translation gives CASSELLGPSAGELFF.

V usage is TRBV30 and J usage is TRBJ1-2; D is undetermined. V was trimmed by 7 bases and J by 8 bases, leaving 26 bases between them. This CDR3 comprises 15 residues. Looked up from germline, CDR1 is GTSNPN and CDR2 is SVGIG (reference sequence). CDR3 protein: CASLPPKTADQGYTF. In nucleotides, the CDR3 is TGTGCCTCCCTACCCCCTAAGACGGCGGACCAGGGCTACACCTTC. The variable domain in full, completed from reference TRBV30 and TRBJ1-2, reads SQTIHQWPATLVQPVGSPLSLECTVEGTSNPNLYWYRQAAGRGLQLLFYSVGIGQISSEVPQNLSASRPQDRQFILSSKKLLLSDSGFYLCASLPPKTADQGYTFGSGTRLTVV.

This rearrangement joins TRBV4-3 to TRBJ2-1; weak D call: TRBD2 (6 bases). Trimming cost V 0 bases and J 9 bases, with 15 bases left between them. Germline V lookup: CDR1 LGHNA, CDR2 YSLEER. The CDR3 has 15 amino acids. The CDR3 sequence is CASSQDQGLKGEQFF. Written as DNA, the CDR3 is TGCGCCAGCAGCCAAGATCAGGGACTGAAGGGTGAGCAGTTCTTC.